This is a list of T cell receptor beta chains from one sample in a study of T cell responses to AZD1222 COVID-19 vaccine. Clones were sequenced by immunoSEQ multiplex PCR, and TCRdb holds only the in-frame ones, with some missing. The sample includes more than 35,000 clones, 83% of them seen just once. The sample here was peripheral blood, taken on day 0 of AZD1222 vaccination. The receptors derive from an adult in good health. Each CDR3 is given with its conserved first and last residue. D genes are given only for firm matches. Only part of the rows carry a size: once, few, many, or a class if the clone is expanded.

V gene	J gene	D gene	CDR3 length	clone size	CDR3 protein	CDR3 DNA
TRBV7-3	TRBJ1-1	.	13	.	CASSTGTGTEAFF	TGTGCCAGCAGCACCGGGACGGGCACTGAAGCTTTCTTT
TRBV19	TRBJ2-7	.	15	once	CASSIPSGRGHEQYF	TGTGCCAGTAGTATCCCCTCTGGGCGGGGCCACGAGCAGTACTTC
TRBV7-2	TRBJ1-5	.	14	.	CASSPTDGNQPQHF	TGTGCCAGCAGCCCGACAGATGGCAATCAGCCCCAGCATTTT
TRBV10-1	TRBJ2-1	.	12	once	CASSEWAGKQFF	TGCGCCAGCAGTGAGTGGGCAGGGAAGCAGTTCTTC
TRBV10-3	TRBJ1-3	TRBD1	16	.	CAISGRQGTAGNTIYF	TGTGCCATCAGTGGCCGACAGGGGACGGCTGGAAACACCATATATTTT
TRBV5-1	TRBJ1-4	.	14	.	CASSPRFGNEKLFF	TGCGCCAGCAGCCCCCGGTTCGGGAATGAAAAACTGTTTTTT
TRBV15	TRBJ1-6	.	14	.	CATSRDRENSPLHF	TGTGCCACCAGCAGAGATAGGGAGAATTCACCCCTCCACTTT
TRBV4-1	TRBJ1-1	.	14	.	CASSQVIQAAEAFF	TGCGCCAGCAGCCAGGTTATACAAGCTGCAGAAGCTTTCTTT
TRBV19	TRBJ2-2	.	11	.	CASRHNGELFF	TGTGCCAGTAGACACAATGGGGAGCTGTTTTTT
TRBV19	TRBJ1-3	.	15	.	CASKPPGGSGNTIYF	TGTGCCAGTAAGCCCCCCGGAGGCTCTGGAAACACCATATATTTT
TRBV5-4	TRBJ2-5	TRBD2	17	once	CASSPGTSGSNQETQYF	TGTGCCAGCAGCCCCGGGACTAGCGGGAGCAACCAAGAGACCCAGTACTTC
TRBV9	TRBJ2-1	TRBD1	16	.	CASSASDRGHYNEQFF	TGTGCCAGCAGCGCCTCGGACAGGGGGCACTACAATGAGCAGTTCTTC
TRBV7-9	TRBJ2-7	TRBD1	13	few	CASSQTGDGEQYF	TGTGCCAGCAGCCAGACAGGGGATGGCGAGCAGTACTTC
TRBV7-8	TRBJ1-3	.	12	.	CASSLAGNTIYF	TGTGCCAGCAGCTTAGCTGGAAACACCATATATTTT
TRBV7-2	TRBJ2-3	.	16	.	CASSPPRAGRTDTQYF	TGTGCCAGCAGCCCACCACGGGCAGGGCGCACAGATACGCAGTATTTT
TRBV18	TRBJ2-7	TRBD1	15	.	CASSPSGTGGNEQYF	TGTGCCAGCTCACCTTCCGGGACAGGGGGCAACGAGCAGTACTTC
TRBV2	TRBJ2-7	.	16	.	CASSEEGLAVSYEQYF	TGTGCCAGCAGTGAAGAGGGGTTAGCGGTCTCCTACGAGCAGTACTTC
TRBV28	TRBJ1-4	.	17	.	CASSSALGLGSAEKLFF	TGTGCCAGCAGTTCGGCACTAGGTCTCGGGTCTGCTGAAAAACTGTTTTTT
TRBV7-9	TRBJ1-1	.	13	.	CASSLDLGTEAFF	TGTGCCAGCAGCTTAGACCTAGGGACTGAAGCTTTCTTT
TRBV20-1	TRBJ2-1	.	11	.	CSAPTNGEQFF	TGCAGTGCCCCGACTAACGGGGAGCAGTTCTTC
TRBV28	TRBJ1-3	.	12	.	CASSFTGNTIYF	TGTGCCAGCAGCTTCACGGGAAACACCATATATTTT
TRBV6-1	TRBJ1-3	.	14	.	CASSEFDTGNTIYF	TGTGCCAGCAGTGAGTTCGACACTGGAAACACCATATATTTT
TRBV5-6	TRBJ1-6	.	13	.	CASSSHAGSPLHF	TGTGCCAGCAGCTCTCATGCGGGTTCACCCCTCCACTTT
TRBV7-2	TRBJ1-5	.	12	.	CASSLMRQPQHF	TGTGCCAGCAGCTTAATGCGTCAGCCCCAGCATTTT
TRBV5-8	TRBJ1-5	TRBD1	15	.	CASSPTGGPYQPQHF	TGTGCCAGCAGCCCCACAGGGGGCCCTTATCAGCCCCAGCATTTT
TRBV11-1	TRBJ1-4	.	14	few	CASSLTQSREKLFF	TGTGCCAGCAGCTTAACGCAAAGCAGGGAAAAACTGTTTTTT
TRBV6-2/TRBV6-3	TRBJ1-2	.	16	.	CASSYSLDGKNYGYTF	TGTGCCAGCAGTTACTCCCTAGACGGAAAAAACTATGGCTACACCTTC
TRBV6-5	TRBJ1-4	TRBD1	14	.	CASSPGTENEKLFF	TGTGCCAGCAGCCCCGGGACAGAGAATGAAAAACTGTTTTTT
TRBV10-2	TRBJ1-2	.	14	.	CASSETGSNYGYTF	TGCGCCAGCAGTGAAACAGGCTCTAACTATGGCTACACCTTC
TRBV28	TRBJ2-1	.	15	.	CASSPRDWTYNEQFF	TGTGCCAGCAGCCCCCGGGACTGGACGTACAATGAGCAGTTCTTC
TRBV3-1/TRBV3-2	TRBJ1-3	.	17	.	CASSQESHWGSGNTIYF	TGTGCCAGCAGCCAAGAATCTCACTGGGGCTCTGGAAACACCATATATTTT
TRBV24-1	TRBJ2-3	TRBD1	16	.	CATSDRTGDITDTQYF	TGTGCCACCAGTGACCGGACAGGGGACATCACAGATACGCAGTATTTT
TRBV7-8	TRBJ1-2	.	14	.	CASSSRDTSYGYTF	TGTGCCAGCAGCTCCCGGGACACAAGCTATGGCTACACCTTC
TRBV18	TRBJ1-1	.	17	.	CASSLNGQGSMNTEAFF	TGTGCCAGCTCACTGAACGGGCAGGGATCAATGAACACTGAAGCTTTCTTT
TRBV14	TRBJ2-3	.	15	.	CASSRSQARGDTQYF	TGTGCCAGCAGTCGAAGCCAGGCCAGGGGAGATACGCAGTATTTT
TRBV7-9	TRBJ2-7	.	14	.	CASSPGTTTYEQYF	TGTGCCAGCAGCCCAGGGACAACCACCTACGAGCAGTACTTC
TRBV3-1/TRBV3-2	TRBJ1-2	TRBD1	13	.	CASSQGQGAGYTF	TGTGCCAGCAGCCAAGGACAGGGGGCTGGCTACACCTTC
TRBV28	TRBJ2-3	.	13	.	CASRLGSADTQYF	TGTGCCAGCAGACTAGGGAGTGCAGATACGCAGTATTTT
TRBV5-4	TRBJ2-2	.	18	.	CASSLSAGAGRNTGELFF	TGTGCCAGCAGCTTGTCGGCGGGGGCGGGGAGGAACACCGGGGAGCTGTTTTTT
TRBV28	TRBJ1-5	TRBD1	15	.	CASWPGQGPGQPQHF	TGTGCCAGTTGGCCGGGACAGGGGCCGGGTCAGCCCCAGCATTTT
TRBV29-1	TRBJ2-5	.	10	.	CSVDLETQYF	TGCAGCGTTGATTTGGAGACCCAGTACTTC
TRBV7-2	TRBJ2-7	.	14	few	CASMPQQFSYEQYF	TGTGCCAGCATGCCCCAGCAGTTCTCCTACGAGCAGTACTTC
TRBV30	TRBJ2-7	.	15	.	CAWSMGLSGLYEQYF	TGTGCCTGGAGTATGGGTTTATCGGGACTCTACGAGCAGTACTTC
TRBV18	TRBJ2-3	.	17	.	CASSPRPTQGGTDTQYF	TGTGCCAGCTCACCAAGACCCACTCAGGGAGGCACAGATACGCAGTATTTT
TRBV24-1	TRBJ1-5	TRBD1	18	once	CATSDNDYRGYSNQPQHF	TGTGCCACCAGTGACAACGATTACAGGGGATATAGCAATCAGCCCCAGCATTTT
TRBV5-1	TRBJ2-7	TRBD2	14	.	CASRAEGGSYEQYF	TGCGCCAGCAGGGCTGAGGGCGGGAGCTACGAGCAGTACTTC
TRBV30	TRBJ1-1	.	14	.	CAWSVQNPNTEAFF	TGTGCCTGGAGTGTACAAAACCCGAACACTGAAGCTTTCTTT
TRBV4-1	TRBJ1-1	.	16	.	CASSQATTGGGTEAFF	TGCGCCAGCAGCCAAGCCACGACAGGCGGGGGGACTGAAGCTTTCTTT
TRBV2	TRBJ2-4	.	14	.	CASNEDSRGNIQYF	TGTGCCAGCAATGAAGACAGCAGAGGAAACATTCAGTACTTC
TRBV20-1	TRBJ1-1	.	10	.	CSAMQGGAFF	TGCAGTGCTATGCAAGGAGGGGCTTTCTTT
TRBV28	TRBJ2-7	.	14	few	CASSVPGRSYEQYF	TGTGCCAGCAGTGTACCGGGACGGTCCTACGAGCAGTACTTC